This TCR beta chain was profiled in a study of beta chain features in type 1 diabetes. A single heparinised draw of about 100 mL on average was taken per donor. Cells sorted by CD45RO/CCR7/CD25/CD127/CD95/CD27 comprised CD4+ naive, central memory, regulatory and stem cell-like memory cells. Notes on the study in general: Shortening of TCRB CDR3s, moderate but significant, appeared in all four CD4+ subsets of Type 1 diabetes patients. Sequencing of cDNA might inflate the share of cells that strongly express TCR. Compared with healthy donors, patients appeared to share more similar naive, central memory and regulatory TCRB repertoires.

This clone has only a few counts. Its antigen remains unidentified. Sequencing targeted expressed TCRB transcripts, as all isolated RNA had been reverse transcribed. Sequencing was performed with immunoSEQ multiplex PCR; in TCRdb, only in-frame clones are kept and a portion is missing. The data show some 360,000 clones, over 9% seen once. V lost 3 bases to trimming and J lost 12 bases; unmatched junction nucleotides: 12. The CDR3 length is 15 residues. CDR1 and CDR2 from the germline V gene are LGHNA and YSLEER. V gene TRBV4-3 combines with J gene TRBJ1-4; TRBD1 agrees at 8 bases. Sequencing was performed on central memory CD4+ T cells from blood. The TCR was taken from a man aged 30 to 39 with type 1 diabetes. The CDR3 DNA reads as TGCGCCAGCAGCCACCTGGGACAGGCCTCGGTGGAACTGTTTTTT. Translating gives CASSHLGQASVELFF.